This TCR beta chain was sequenced during a study of blood T cell repertoires in COVID-19. Background on the study: Sites in the United States, Italy and Spain provided acute and convalescent COVID-19 samples.

The CDR3 has 12 residues. V lost 8 bases and J 0 bases, leaving 5 bases between the germline ends. Germline V gene sequence: CDR1 MNHEY, CDR2 SVGAGI. Measured with immunoSEQ multiplex PCR; TCRdb has only the in-frame clones, and not every one. Of 85,000 to 120,000 clones listed, about two thirds are singletons. This chain links TRBV6-5 with TRBJ1-5, with D uncertain. The sequencing input was peripheral blood. This clonotype was sampled from a human donor with acute or convalescent COVID-19. The donor label of this sample is uncertain. CDR3 DNA: TGTGCCAGCGGTAGTAGCAATCAGCCCCAGCATTTT. This gives the protein CASGSSNQPQHF.